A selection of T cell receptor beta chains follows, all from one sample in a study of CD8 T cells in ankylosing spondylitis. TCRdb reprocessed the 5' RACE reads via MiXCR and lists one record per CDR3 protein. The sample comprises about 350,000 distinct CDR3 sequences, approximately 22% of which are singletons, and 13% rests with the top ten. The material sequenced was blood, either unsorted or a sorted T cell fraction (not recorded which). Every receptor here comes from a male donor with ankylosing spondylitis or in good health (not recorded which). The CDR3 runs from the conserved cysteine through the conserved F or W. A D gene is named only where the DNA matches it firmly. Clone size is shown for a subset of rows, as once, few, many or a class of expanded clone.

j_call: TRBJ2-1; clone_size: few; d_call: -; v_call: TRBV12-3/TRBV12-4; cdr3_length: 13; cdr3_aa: CASSFLGRGEQFF; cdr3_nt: TGTGCCAGCAGTTTCCTGGGTAGGGGTGAGCAGTTCTTC
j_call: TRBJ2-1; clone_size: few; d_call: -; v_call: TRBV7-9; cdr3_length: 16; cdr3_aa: CASSEVGANSYNEQFF; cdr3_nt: TGTGCCAGCTCGGAGGTGGGGGCCAATTCCTACAATGAGCAGTTCTTC
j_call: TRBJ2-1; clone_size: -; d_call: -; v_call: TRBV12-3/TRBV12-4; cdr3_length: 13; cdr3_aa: CASSSQSYNEQFF; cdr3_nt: TGTGCCAGCAGTTCTCAATCCTACAATGAGCAGTTCTTC
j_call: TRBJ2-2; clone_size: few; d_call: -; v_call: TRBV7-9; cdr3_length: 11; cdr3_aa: CASSPYGELFF; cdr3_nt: TGTGCCAGCAGCCCGTATGGGGAGCTGTTTTTT
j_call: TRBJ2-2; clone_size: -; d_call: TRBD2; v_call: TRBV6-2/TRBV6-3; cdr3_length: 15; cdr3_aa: CASGAARANTGELFF; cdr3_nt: TGTGCAAGCGGGGCAGCTCGCGCGAACACCGGGGAGCTGTTTTTT
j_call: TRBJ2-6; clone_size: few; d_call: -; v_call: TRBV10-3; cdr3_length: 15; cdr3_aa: CAISGLYSGANVLTF; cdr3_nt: TGTGCCATCAGCGGACTGTACTCTGGGGCCAACGTCCTGACTTTC
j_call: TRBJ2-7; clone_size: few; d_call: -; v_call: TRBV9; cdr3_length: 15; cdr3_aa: CASSAGGGDSYEQYF; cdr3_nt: TGTGCCAGCAGCGCAGGAGGAGGAGACTCCTACGAGCAGTACTTC
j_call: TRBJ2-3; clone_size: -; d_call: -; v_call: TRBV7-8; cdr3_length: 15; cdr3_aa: CASSQQTTSTDTQYF; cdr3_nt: TGTGCCAGCAGCCAACAGACTACCAGCACAGATACGCAGTATTTT
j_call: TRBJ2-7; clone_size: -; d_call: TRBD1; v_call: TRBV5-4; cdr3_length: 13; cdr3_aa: CASKKGTGYEQYF; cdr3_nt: TGTGCCAGCAAAAAAGGGACAGGTTACGAGCAGTACTTC
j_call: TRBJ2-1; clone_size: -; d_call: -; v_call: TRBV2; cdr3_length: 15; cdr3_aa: CASSETGGPHNEQFF; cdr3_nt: TGTGCCAGCAGTGAGACGGGGGGCCCCCACAATGAGCAGTTCTTC
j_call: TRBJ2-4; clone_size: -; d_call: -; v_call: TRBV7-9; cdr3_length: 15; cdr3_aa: CASSLEWGSKNIQYF; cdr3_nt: TGTGCCAGCAGCTTAGAGTGGGGCTCCAAAAACATTCAGTACTTC
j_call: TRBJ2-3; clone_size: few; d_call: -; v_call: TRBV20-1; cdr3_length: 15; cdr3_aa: CSARDLGLRADTQYF; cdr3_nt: TGCAGTGCTAGAGATTTGGGATTAAGAGCAGATACGCAGTATTTT
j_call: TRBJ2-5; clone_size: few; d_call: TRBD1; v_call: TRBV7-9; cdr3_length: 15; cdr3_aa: CASSFIPDRGETQYF; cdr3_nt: TGTGCCAGCAGCTTTATTCCGGACAGGGGAGAGACCCAGTACTTC
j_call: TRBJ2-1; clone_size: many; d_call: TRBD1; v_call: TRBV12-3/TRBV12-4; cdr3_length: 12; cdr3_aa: CASSLGQGEQFF; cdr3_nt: TGTGCCAGCAGTCTGGGACAGGGAGAGCAGTTCTTC
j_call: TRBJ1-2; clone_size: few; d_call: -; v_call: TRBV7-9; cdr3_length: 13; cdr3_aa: CASSLSGNDGYTF; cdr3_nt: TGTGCCAGCAGCTTATCAGGGAACGATGGCTACACCTTC
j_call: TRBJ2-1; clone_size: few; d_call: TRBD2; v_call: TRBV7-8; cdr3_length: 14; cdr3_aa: CASSPRTSSDEQFF; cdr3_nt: TGTGCCAGCAGCCCTCGGACTAGTAGCGATGAGCAGTTCTTC
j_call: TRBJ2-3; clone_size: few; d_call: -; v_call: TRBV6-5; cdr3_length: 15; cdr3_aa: CASSYDYPSTDTQYF; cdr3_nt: TGTGCCAGCAGTTACGACTATCCTAGCACAGATACGCAGTATTTT